In its sample, the clone carrying this TCR beta chain was seen many times. The target antigen is unknown. The CDR3 covers 17 residues. Germline CDR1 and CDR2: SGHDN and FVKESK. V was shortened by 0 bases and J by 3 bases, with 15 bases between the two germline ends. The data originate from a study of CD8+CD57+ T cells in acquired aplastic anemia. On the study more broadly: DNA per sorted CD4+ or CD8+ sample ranged about 0.2 to 27.4 ug, averaging roughly 3.5 ug. Study-level points and caveats: Statistical testing detected no significant gap in CD8+ Simpson's diversity between patients and controls. Sharing between patients and controls was observed for twenty-nine CD8+ CDR3 sequences.

By flow cytometry, patients selected for sequencing had shown an expansion of CD8+CD57+ cells. Every patient had severe acquired aplastic anemia. Investigators profiled TCR beta VDJ and CDR3 from genomic DNA template. Each CDR3 protein gets one entry after TCRdb re-called the reads with MiXCR. Among about 120,000 distinct CDR3 sequences listed, roughly 55% were seen once. Material: sorted CD4+, CD8+, or CD8+CD57+ T cells (not recorded which) from PBMCs. This chain connects TRBV14 to TRBJ2-1; D unresolved. This receptor was identified in a human donor with aplastic anemia. CDR3 sequence (DNA): TGTGCCAGCAGCCAAGACTGGAGCGCGTTCGGCTACAATGAGCAGTTCTTC. This gives the protein CASSQDWSAFGYNEQFF.